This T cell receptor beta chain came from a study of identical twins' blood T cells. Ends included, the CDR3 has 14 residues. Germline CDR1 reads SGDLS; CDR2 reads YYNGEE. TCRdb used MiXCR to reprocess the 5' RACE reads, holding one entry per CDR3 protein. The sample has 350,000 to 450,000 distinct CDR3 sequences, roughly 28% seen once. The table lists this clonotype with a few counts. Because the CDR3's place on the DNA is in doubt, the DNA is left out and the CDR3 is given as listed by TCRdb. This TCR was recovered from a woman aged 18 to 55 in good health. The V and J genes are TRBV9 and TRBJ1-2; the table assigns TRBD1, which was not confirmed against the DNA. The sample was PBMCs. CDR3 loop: CASSVGGGTGIMTF.